Below are 27 T cell receptor beta chains sequenced from a single sample in a study of blood T cell repertoires in COVID-19. Libraries were prepared by immunoSEQ multiplex PCR; TCRdb keeps only in-frame clonotypes and omits some of them. The sample lists under 200,000 clones; about 85% were seen once. The sequenced material came from peripheral blood. The receptors stem from a man aged 40-55 years with acute or convalescent COVID-19.

The chain employs TRBV3-1 (or the pseudogene TRBV3-2) and TRBJ2-3; D gene ambiguous. The CDR3 runs to 14 residues. Germline assignment: CDR1 LGHDT and CDR2 YNNKEL (reference sequence). With 4 bases removed from V and 2 bases from J, the gap between germline ends came to 10 bases. The CDR3 sequence: CASSPQVTTDTQYF. In DNA form, the CDR3 reads TGTGCCAGCAGCCCCCAGGTGACCACAGATACGCAGTATTTT.

The chain employs TRBV30 and TRBJ1-3; D is possibly TRBD1 (5 bases). The CDR3 consists of 14 residues. Germline V lookup: CDR1 GTSNPN, CDR2 SVGIG (reference sequence). The V end was cut by 2 bases, the J end by 0 bases, with 8 bases between. The CDR3 DNA is TGTGCCTGGAGTTACGACAGCTCTGGAAACACCATATATTTT. Protein: CAWSYDSSGNTIYF.

This chain uses TRBV12-3 or TRBV12-4 with TRBJ2-1; D is uncertain. The V gene lost 9 bases and the J gene lost 4 bases, with 10 bases spanning the gap. The CDR3 totals 12 residues. CDR3 residues: CASAVGYNEQFF. The CDR3 nucleotides are TGTGCCAGTGCGGTCGGGTACAATGAGCAGTTCTTC.

This chain joins TRBV18 and TRBJ2-2, with D perhaps matching TRBD2 (5 bases). The CDR3 length is 15 residues. The germline V and J ends were trimmed by 4 bases and 6 bases, with 15 bases remaining between them. In germline, CDR1 is KGHSH, CDR2 LQKENI. The CDR3 DNA reads TGTGCCAGCTCACTCGTTGAGAGGGTTCCCGGGGAGCTGTTTTTT. Translated, it gives CASSLVERVPGELFF.

The chain recombines TRBV11-2 with TRBJ2-7; maybe TRBD1 (6 bases). Trimming pared 1 base from V and 1 base from J, leaving 14 bases between. There are 16 residues in the CDR3. Germline CDR1 and CDR2: SGHAT and FQNNGV. The CDR3 DNA reads TGTGCCAGCAGCTTAGGGGATAAAAGGGGGTCCTACGAGCAGTACTTC. Its protein product is CASSLGDKRGSYEQYF.

The chain uses TRBV6-5 and TRBJ1-1; 9 bases line up with TRBD1. V lost 5 bases, J lost 5 bases, and 9 bases stayed unmatched. The CDR3 contains 15 residues. Germline CDR1 MNHEY, CDR2 SVGAGI. In DNA, the CDR3 is TGTGCCAGCAGTCGCGGGGACAGGGTGGCGACTGAAGCTTTCTTT. Translated, it gives CASSRGDRVATEAFF.

The chain carries TRBV7-8 and TRBJ1-2; 8 bases map to TRBD1. This CDR3 is 13 amino acids long. V lost 8 bases to trimming and J lost 6 bases; unmatched junction nucleotides: 8. CDR1 SGHVS and CDR2 FQNEAQ come from the germline V gene. The chain's CDR3 is CASGSWTGNGYTF. The CDR3 nucleotides read TGTGCCAGCGGTTCCTGGACAGGGAATGGCTACACCTTC.

The gene calls are TRBV5-6 and TRBJ2-2; possible D gene TRBD2, 6 bases. V was trimmed by 1 base and J by 3 bases, leaving 13 bases between them. The CDR3 loop spans 16 amino acids. Per the germline V gene, CDR1 is SGHDT and CDR2 is YYEEEE. The CDR3 nucleotides read TGTGCCAGCAGCTTGAATCCTAGCGCTTACACCGGGGAGCTGTTTTTT. Residues: CASSLNPSAYTGELFF.

The V call is TRBV2, the J call TRBJ2-7; the match to TRBD2 covers 7 bases. The CDR3 runs 12 residues. J was trimmed by 5 bases and V by 6 bases; bases with no gene match: 4. The germline V gene encodes CDR1 SNHLY and CDR2 FYNNEI. CDR3 in DNA: TGTGCCAGCAGATGGGGGGGGGACGAGCAGTACTTC. Amino acid sequence: CASRWGGDEQYF.

The genes are TRBV5-5 and TRBJ1-1; TRBD1 is a possible D gene (5 bases). Trimming took off 3 bases at V and 3 bases at J, with 9 bases between the two ends. The CDR3 extends over 13 amino acids. From germline, CDR1 is SGHKS and CDR2 YYEKEE (reference sequence). Written as DNA, the CDR3 is TGTGCCAGCAGCTGGGGCGGAGACACTGAAGCTTTCTTT. It encodes CASSWGGDTEAFF.

The rearrangement joins TRBV18 to TRBJ1-1; D uncertain. Germline CDR1 is KGHSH and CDR2 is LQKENI. Trimming stripped 3 bases from V and 3 bases from J, with 8 bases between. This CDR3 spans 13 amino acids. CDR3 in DNA: TGTGCCAGCTCACCGAAGACTTACACTGAAGCTTTCTTT. It yields the protein CASSPKTYTEAFF.

As for this clone: At the DNA level, this CDR3 is encoded by other sequences in the same sample as well. The V and J genes are TRBV7-9 and TRBJ1-1; D might be TRBD1 (5 bases). CDR1 SEHNR and CDR2 FQNEAQ come from the germline V gene (reference sequence). The V and J ends lost 2 bases and 0 bases respectively, with 7 bases between them. CDR3 length: 14 residues. CDR3: CASSLQGMNTEAFF. The CDR3 DNA is TGTGCCAGCAGCTTACAGGGTATGAACACTGAAGCTTTCTTT.

The V call is TRBV5-4, the J call TRBJ1-2; D uncertain. Germline assignment: CDR1 SGHNT and CDR2 YYREEE (reference sequence). The CDR3 runs to 13 residues. Deletions cut 3 bases from V and 5 bases from J, with 11 bases between. CDR3 sequence: CASSSTGIYGYTF. CDR3 DNA: TGTGCCAGCAGCTCGACGGGGATTTATGGCTACACCTTC.

This chain uses TRBV5-1 with TRBJ1-2, with D perhaps matching TRBD1 (6 bases). Germline lookup yields CDR1 SGHRS and CDR2 YFSETQ. The V end was cut by 2 bases, the J end by 8 bases, with 16 bases between. The CDR3 loop spans 14 amino acids. CDR3 protein: CASSFTTGREGYTF. The CDR3 nucleotides are TGCGCCAGCAGCTTCACCACAGGGAGGGAGGGCTACACCTTC.

The sample holds one count of this clone. The CDR3 nucleotides read TGTGCCAGCAGCGCCCCGACACTACAGGGGCCCGCCGCTTTCTTT. Protein sequence: CASSAPTLQGPAAFF. The chain carries TRBV16 and TRBJ1-1; 7 positions match TRBD1. Trimming cost V 5 bases and J 11 bases; bases outside gene matches: 17. The CDR3 extends over 15 amino acids. The germline V gene encodes CDR1 KGHSY and CDR2 FQNENV. Looking up the rest from reference TRBV16 and TRBJ1-1 gives the full variable domain: GEEVAQTPKHLVRGEGQKAKLYCAPIKGHSYVFWYQQVLKNEFKFLISFQNENVFDETGMPKERFSAKCLPNSPCSLEIQATKLEDSAVYFCASSAPTLQGPAAFFGQGTRLTVV.

V is TRBV7-9 and J is TRBJ2-7, with D tentatively TRBD1 (6 bases). Germline V lookup: CDR1 SEHNR, CDR2 FQNEAQ (reference sequence). This CDR3 contains 16 residues. Trimming removed 3 bases at V and 2 bases at J, with 17 bases between. The CDR3 DNA reads TGTGCCAGCAGCTTTCATAAAAACAGGGTGACCTACGAGCAGTACTTC. This encodes CASSFHKNRVTYEQYF.

The chain has TRBV11-2 and TRBJ2-7; TRBD1 aligns across 8 bases. The germline V gene has CDR1 SGHAT and CDR2 FQNNGV. V shed 1 base and J 4 bases; nucleotides not matched to a gene: 6. The CDR3 has 15 amino acids. CDR3 DNA: TGTGCCAGCAGCTTAGTGGCAGGGGGCGAGTACGAGCAGTACTTC. Translation gives CASSLVAGGEYEQYF.

This chain joins TRBV4-1 and TRBJ2-3; D might be TRBD2 (6 bases). V was trimmed by 1 base and J by 4 bases, leaving 15 bases between them. The germline V gene encodes CDR1 MGHRA and CDR2 YSYEKL. The CDR3 totals 16 residues. The CDR3 DNA reads TGCGCCAGCAGCCAAGGAGGGTCAAGGGAGGCAGATACGCAGTATTTT. This translates into CASSQGGSREADTQYF.

The chain carries TRBV5-6 and TRBJ1-5, with D perhaps matching TRBD1 (6 bases). V dropped 4 bases and J dropped 8 bases, with 19 bases sitting between them. This CDR3 is built from 15 residues. Per germline, CDR1 SGHDT and CDR2 YYEEEE. The CDR3 sequence: CASSAGRGGLEPQHF. Here the CDR3 DNA reads TGTGCCAGCAGCGCTGGGAGGGGGGGTTTGGAGCCCCAGCATTTT.

The chain has TRBV7-2 and TRBJ2-1, with D perhaps TRBD1 (6 bases). Trimming cost V 5 bases and J 10 bases, with 18 bases left between them. The V gene's germline CDR1 is SGHTA and CDR2 FQGNSA. The CDR3 length is 14 residues. Here the CDR3 DNA reads TGTGCCAGCAGCACTAGACAGCGTGGGGGCGAGCAGTTCTTC. This encodes CASSTRQRGGEQFF.

The CDR3 sequence is CASSLDPYQETQYF. CDR3 nucleotide sequence: TGTGCCAGCAGCTTAGATCCGTACCAAGAGACCCAGTACTTC. This chain uses TRBV7-2 with TRBJ2-5; D is undetermined. The V and J ends lost 1 base and 0 bases respectively, with 6 bases between them. CDR1 is SGHTA, CDR2 FQGNSA, per germline. This CDR3 spans 14 amino acids. Looking up the rest from reference TRBV7-2 and TRBJ2-5 gives the full variable domain: GAGVSQSPSNKVTEKGKDVELRCDPISGHTALYWYRQSLGQGLEFLIYFQGNSAPDKSGLPSDRFSAERTGGSVSTLTIQRTQQEDSAVYLCASSLDPYQETQYFGPGTRLLVL.

The chain has TRBV9 and TRBJ1-1; D is unresolved. V lost 4 bases and J 4 bases, leaving 14 bases between the germline ends. Germline V gives CDR1 SGDLS, CDR2 YYNGEE. This CDR3 region has 14 residues. The CDR3 DNA follows: TGTGCCAGCAGCCGCCTCGGTGGGAGCACTGAAGCTTTCTTT. Its translation is CASSRLGGSTEAFF.

The chain employs TRBV11-1 and TRBJ1-1; D is perhaps TRBD1 (6 bases). Germline V gene data show CDR1 as SGHAT and CDR2 as FQDESV (reference sequence). Trimming pared 7 bases from V and 1 base from J, leaving 10 bases between. The CDR3 runs to 13 residues. As DNA, the CDR3 is TGTGCCAGCACCTTGGACAGGAACACTGAAGCTTTCTTT. It encodes CASTLDRNTEAFF.

V usage is TRBV9 and J usage is TRBJ2-2; no reliable D call. This CDR3 has 15 residues. CDR1 SGDLS and CDR2 YYNGEE come from the germline V gene. Trimming shortened V by 1 base and J by 1 base, and 8 bases separated the two germline ends. DNA of the CDR3: TGTGCCAGCAGCGTATCGTCAGAGAACACCGGGGAGCTGTTTTTT. It codes for CASSVSSENTGELFF.

The rearrangement uses TRBV6-5 and TRBJ1-1; TRBD1 matches 8 bases. The junction had 10 bases not matched to a gene; V was cut back by 8 bases and J by 5 bases. Germline loops: CDR1 MNHEY, CDR2 SVGAGI. This CDR3 comprises 14 residues. This chain's CDR3 is CASRTGRVWTEAFF. In nucleotides, the CDR3 is TGTGCCAGCCGGACAGGGCGGGTCTGGACTGAAGCTTTCTTT.

The V call is TRBV3-1 (or the pseudogene TRBV3-2), the J call TRBJ1-1, with D hard to call. Per germline, CDR1 LGHDT and CDR2 YNNKEL (reference sequence). V lost 3 bases and J 8 bases, leaving 13 bases between the germline ends. CDR3 length: 13 residues. The DNA for the CDR3 is TGTGCCAGCAGCCAGGGAGGTACAGTCGAAGCTTTCTTT. Its protein is CASSQGGTVEAFF.

This clone was seen once. For the CDR3, the DNA is TGTGCCAGCAGTTTAGGGGGAGGCGGGGAGCTGTTTTTT. This encodes CASSLGGGGELFF. The chain couples TRBV27 to TRBJ2-2; weak D call: TRBD2 (6 bases). The length of the CDR3 is 13 residues. Germline V lookup: CDR1 MNHEY, CDR2 SMNVEV (reference sequence). V shed 2 bases and J shed 7 bases, with 8 bases lying between them.